The text below deals with one T cell receptor (beta chain). The antigen remains unidentified. The data stem from a study of T cell responses to AZD1222 COVID-19 vaccine. CDR1 and CDR2 from the germline V gene are SEHNR and FQNEAQ (reference sequence). V shed 1 base and J shed 5 bases, with 9 bases lying between them. CDR3 length: 15 amino acids. Broader study findings: Donors were mostly white British, more females; clonal diversity possibly underestimated. Two AZD1222 administrations were followed by greater Spike-specific TCR breadth and depth. The study reported that nearly half of spike-specific TCRs target unmutated variant regions.

Here immunoSEQ multiplex PCR was the method, and the copy in TCRdb shows in-frame clones only, minus some. The data hold about 150,000 clones, with approximately 90% observed a single time. The sample was peripheral blood, taken 28 days after the second AZD1222 dose. The source is an adult who received the AZD1222 COVID-19 vaccine. The chain combines TRBV7-9 with TRBJ1-6, with D unclear. This CDR3 is CASSLGGIDNSPLHF. The CDR3 DNA is TGTGCCAGCAGCTTAGGAGGGATAGATAATTCACCCCTCCACTTT.